Each of the 30 T cell receptor beta chains below was sequenced from the same sample in a study of T-cell memory formation after mild COVID-19. MiXCR, run by TCRdb on the 5' RACE reads, gives a single entry per CDR3 protein. The table records some 450,000 distinct CDR3 sequences, 15% to 20% of them present only once. Sequencing was carried out using PBMCs or a T cell subset sorted from them (not recorded which). These TCRs come from an adult woman who had mild COVID-19 (a few samples of this study predate the infection). Cell type and time point are not known.

V usage is TRBV3-1 and J usage is TRBJ2-7, with 11 bases that match TRBD1. V trimming: 3 bases; J trimming: 4 bases; junction bases outside the gene matches: 2. Per the germline V gene, CDR1 is LGHDT and CDR2 is YNNKEL (reference sequence). This CDR3 has 14 residues. For the CDR3, the DNA is TGTGCCAGCAGCCACGGACAGGGGGCTTACGAGCAGTACTTC. This encodes CASSHGQGAYEQYF.

This clonotype was counted a few times. The chain couples TRBV6-1 to TRBJ2-7, with 11 bases fitting TRBD2. The CDR3 is 14 residues long. The V and J ends lost 8 bases and 0 bases, in that order; junction bases with no gene match: 3. From germline, CDR1 is MNHNS and CDR2 SASEGT. CDR3 in amino acids: CASVTSGSSYEQYF. For the CDR3, the DNA is TGTGCCAGCGTCACTAGCGGGAGCTCCTACGAGCAGTACTTC.

This clonotype was found a few times. This chain uses TRBV24-1 with TRBJ1-3; D is ambiguous. Germline V gene lookup returns CDR1 KGHDR and CDR2 SFDVKD. The CDR3 has 14 amino acids. The V end was cut by 5 bases, the J end by 2 bases, with 9 bases between. In DNA, the CDR3 is TGTGCCACCAGTGGGTCCGGGACTGGAAACACCATATATTTT. Its translation: CATSGSGTGNTIYF.

At least ten counts were recorded for this clonotype. The chain combines TRBV9 with TRBJ2-2; D is unclear. Trimming cost V 0 bases and J 3 bases, with 0 bases left between them. Per the germline V gene, CDR1 is SGDLS and CDR2 is YYNGEE. The CDR3 is 12 amino acids. CDR3 amino acids: CASSVDTGELFF. For the CDR3, the DNA is TGTGCCAGCAGCGTAGACACCGGGGAGCTGTTTTTT.

The V gene is TRBV20-1, the J gene TRBJ2-7; D is uncertain. This CDR3 is 13 amino acids long. Germline CDR1 is DFQATT and CDR2 is SNEGSKA (reference sequence). V was clipped by 0 bases and J by 1 base, with 7 bases between them. CDR3 nucleotides: TGCAGTGCTAGAGACAGTCTATCCTACGAGCAGTACTTC. As protein: CSARDSLSYEQYF.

In its sample, this clonotype was seen a few times. The chain recombines TRBV5-1 with TRBJ1-2; weak D call: TRBD1 (6 bases). CDR1 and CDR2 from the germline V gene are SGHRS and YFSETQ. The CDR3 is made up of 15 amino acids. Trimming pared 3 bases from V and 8 bases from J, leaving 20 bases between. The CDR3 loop reads CASSYNPGGLNGYTF. As DNA, the CDR3 is TGCGCCAGCAGCTACAATCCTGGGGGCCTTAACGGCTACACCTTC. Full variable domain (missing parts from reference TRBV5-1 and TRBJ1-2): KAGVTQTPRYLIKTRGQQVTLSCSPISGHRSVSWYQQTPGQGLQFLFEYFSETQRNKGNFPGRFSGRQFSNSRSEMNVSTLELGDSALYLCASSYNPGGLNGYTFGSGTRLTVV.

The chain employs TRBV20-1 and TRBJ2-3; D is unclear. The germline V gene has CDR1 DFQATT and CDR2 SNEGSKA (reference sequence). This CDR3 is built from 16 residues. Trimming pared 3 bases from V and 0 bases from J, leaving 16 bases between. The CDR3: CSASAFWVLSTDTQYF. Written as DNA, the CDR3 is TGCAGTGCTAGTGCCTTTTGGGTTCTCAGCACAGATACGCAGTATTTT.

The chain is built from TRBV7-3 and TRBJ2-1, with 13 positions matching TRBD2. This CDR3 region has 15 residues. V trimming: 5 bases; J trimming: 7 bases; junction bases outside the gene matches: 5. CDR1 and CDR2 from the germline V gene are SGHTA and FQGTGA. The CDR3 region is CASSVTSGGANEQFF. CDR3 coding DNA: TGTGCCAGCAGCGTTACTAGCGGGGGGGCGAATGAGCAGTTCTTC.

The sample holds a few counts of this clonotype. The genes are TRBV24-1 and TRBJ1-5; TRBD1 matches 7 bases. The CDR3 contains 14 residues. The V and J ends lost 9 bases and 2 bases, in that order; junction bases with no gene match: 6. Germline V gene data show CDR1 as KGHDR and CDR2 as SFDVKD. The CDR3 DNA reads TGTGCCACCCATACAGGGGAGGGCAATCAGCCCCAGCATTTT. Translating gives CATHTGEGNQPQHF.

This clonotype was counted only a few times. V and J are TRBV7-8 and TRBJ2-3, with 10 bases that match TRBD2. The CDR3 runs to 15 residues. Trimming removed 0 bases from V and 5 bases from J; junction bases left unmatched: 2. Germline assignment: CDR1 SGHVS and CDR2 FQNEAQ. The CDR3 reads CASSLASGRGDTQYF. Written as DNA, the CDR3 is TGTGCCAGCAGCTTAGCCAGCGGGAGGGGAGATACGCAGTATTTT.

The V call is TRBV7-3, the J call TRBJ2-1; tentatively, D is TRBD1 or TRBD2 (5 bases each). The germline V and J ends were trimmed by 2 bases and 4 bases, with 12 bases remaining between them. Germline CDR1 reads SGHTA; CDR2 reads FQGTGA. The length of the CDR3 is 15 residues. Here the CDR3 reads CASSLYKGTYNEQFF. Here the CDR3 DNA reads TGTGCCAGCAGCTTATATAAAGGGACGTACAATGAGCAGTTCTTC.

This clonotype was counted only a few times. This chain joins TRBV11-2 and TRBJ1-6; no clear D. The germline V and J ends were trimmed by 0 bases and 5 bases, with 23 bases remaining between them. The CDR3 runs 20 residues. Germline assignment: CDR1 SGHAT and CDR2 FQNNGV. CDR3 residues: CASSLEGYSGLPPDNSPLHF. For the CDR3, the DNA is TGTGCCAGCAGCTTAGAAGGTTATTCGGGTCTTCCCCCGGATAATTCACCCCTCCACTTT.

CDR3 coding DNA: TGTGCCAGCAGCTCACGTGACAGGGGGCTGGATACGCAGTATTTT. Translation: CASSSRDRGLDTQYF. The chain recombines TRBV5-4 with TRBJ2-3, with TRBD1 matching 10 bases. There are 15 residues in the CDR3. Germline assignment: CDR1 SGHNT and CDR2 YYREEE (reference sequence). Trimming at V came to 3 bases and at J to 6 bases, leaving 7 bases not matched to a gene.

The genes are TRBV5-1 and TRBJ2-2; D assignment may be TRBD1 or TRBD2 (5 bases each). This CDR3 is built from 15 residues. V was clipped by 4 bases and J by 3 bases, with 13 bases between them. In germline, CDR1 is SGHRS, CDR2 YFSETQ. CDR3 DNA sequence: TGCGCCAGCAGCCGAGGGGAGATAGACACCGGGGAGCTGTTTTTT. It specifies CASSRGEIDTGELFF.

This clonotype was picked up a small number of times. This rearrangement joins TRBV9 to TRBJ2-1; the match to TRBD2 covers 9 bases. Per the germline V gene, CDR1 is SGDLS and CDR2 is YYNGEE. Unmatched junction bases numbered 4, after V lost 0 bases and J lost 6 bases. The CDR3 extends over 15 amino acids. The CDR3 DNA reads TGTGCCAGCAGCGTAGTAGCGGGAGCTAGCAATGAGCAGTTCTTC. Translation: CASSVVAGASNEQFF.

The chain carries TRBV5-6 and TRBJ1-4, with no clear D. Germline CDR1 reads SGHDT; CDR2 reads YYEEEE. With 4 bases removed from V and 5 bases from J, the gap between germline ends came to 15 bases. The CDR3 runs 15 residues. CDR3 sequence: CASSLPSGSNEKLFF. CDR3 DNA: TGTGCCAGCAGCCTGCCCTCGGGGTCGAATGAAAAACTGTTTTTT.

This clonotype was observed a handful of times. This chain links TRBV4-2 with TRBJ2-7; D remains ambiguous. The CDR3 spans 14 residues. Germline V gene lookup returns CDR1 LGHNA and CDR2 YNFKEQ. V shed 3 bases and J shed 3 bases, with 12 bases lying between them. CDR3 bases: TGTGCCAGCAGCCAGACTCGGTCGGGCTACGAGCAGTACTTC. It encodes CASSQTRSGYEQYF.

This clonotype came up a few times. V is TRBV5-5 and J is TRBJ2-3; 9 bases fit TRBD2. Germline trimming cut 0 bases from V and 5 bases from J; bases unmatched to any gene: 7. Germline CDR1 is SGHKS and CDR2 is YYEKEE (reference sequence). This CDR3 contains 16 residues. CDR3 in amino acids: CASSLAGGGAGDTQYF. CDR3 nucleotide sequence: TGTGCCAGCAGCTTGGCCGGCGGGGGGGCCGGAGATACGCAGTATTTT.

The V and J genes are TRBV5-1 and TRBJ1-2; D not certain. CDR1 is SGHRS, CDR2 YFSETQ, per germline. The CDR3 runs to 12 residues. Trimming pared 4 bases from V and 8 bases from J, leaving 12 bases between. For the CDR3, the DNA is TGCGCCAGCAGCGTCGACCTGAGGGGCTACACCTTC. The encoded protein is CASSVDLRGYTF.

The chain is built from TRBV7-3 and TRBJ2-1; weak D call: TRBD1 (7 bases). V gave up 4 bases and J gave up 6 bases, with 19 bases separating them. CDR1 and CDR2 (germline): SGHTA, FQGTGA. The CDR3 is made up of 16 amino acids. The CDR3 region has the DNA TGTGCCAGCAGCTCCCAACAGGGGAGGTTCAGCAATGAGCAGTTCTTC. Protein product: CASSSQQGRFSNEQFF.

The chain has TRBV29-1 and TRBJ2-7; D is ambiguous. CDR1 SQVTM and CDR2 ANQGSEA come from the germline V gene. This CDR3 comprises 12 residues. V dropped 4 bases and J dropped 0 bases, with 7 bases sitting between them. CDR3 sequence: CSVGAGSYEQYF. CDR3 sequence (DNA): TGCAGCGTTGGGGCAGGCTCCTACGAGCAGTACTTC.

This clonotype was detected a few times. J is TRBJ1-3 and V is TRBV7-2; D may be TRBD1 (5 bases). This CDR3 contains 16 residues. The germline V gene has CDR1 SGHTA and CDR2 FQGNSA. Between the trimmed V and J ends, which lost 0 bases and 0 bases, there was a span of 9 bases. The CDR3: CASSLAPGFSGNTIYF. CDR3 bases: TGTGCCAGCAGCTTAGCACCAGGGTTCTCTGGAAACACCATATATTTT.

The V call is TRBV12-3 or TRBV12-4, the J call TRBJ2-1; tentatively, D is TRBD1 or TRBD2 (7 bases each). CDR3 length: 18 residues. V was shortened by 4 bases and J by 0 bases, with 19 bases between the two germline ends. The CDR3 bases are TGTGCCAGCAGTTCGCGAGGGACAGCGGGGAGCTCCTACAATGAGCAGTTCTTC. Encoded protein: CASSSRGTAGSSYNEQFF.

The J gene is TRBJ2-7, the V gene TRBV12-3 or TRBV12-4; 7 nucleotides align to TRBD2. The CDR3 extends over 15 amino acids. V trimming: 3 bases; J trimming: 0 bases; junction bases outside the gene matches: 5. CDR3: CASSFRGGSSYEQYF. In DNA form, the CDR3 reads TGTGCCAGCAGTTTTAGAGGCGGGAGCTCCTACGAGCAGTACTTC.

A word on this clonotype: A clone one base away is much larger, so this may be a read error. V is TRBV29-1 and J is TRBJ2-4; D gene ambiguous. This CDR3 comprises 14 residues. Germline V lookup: CDR1 SQVTM, CDR2 ANQGSEA. The CDR3 protein is CSVVLQNAKNIKYF. For the CDR3, the DNA is TGCAGCGTTGTTTTACAGAATGCCAAAAACATTAAGTACTTC.

The CDR3 DNA follows: TGTGCCAGCAGCCCCGGGCTAGACCTTGAAGCTTTCTTT. It codes for CASSPGLDLEAFF. The rearrangement uses TRBV9 and TRBJ1-1; no firm D call. The CDR3 runs to 13 residues. V gave up 4 bases and J gave up 7 bases, with 14 bases separating them. Germline CDR1 is SGDLS and CDR2 is YYNGEE.

The chain links TRBV6-2 or TRBV6-3 to TRBJ1-1, with no clear D. V was clipped by 7 bases and J by 5 bases, with 20 bases between them. The CDR3 length is 15 residues. CDR1 is MNHEY and CDR2 is SVGEGT in the germline V gene. The CDR3 is CASITGGHPRTEAFF. DNA for the CDR3: TGTGCCAGCATCACTGGAGGGCACCCAAGGACTGAAGCTTTCTTT.

This rearrangement joins TRBV5-1 to TRBJ2-4; D is unclear. The CDR3 runs to 14 residues. The V and J ends lost 1 base and 0 bases respectively, with 5 bases between them. CDR1 is SGHRS, CDR2 YFSETQ, per germline. The CDR3 reads CASSLTLAKNIQYF. As DNA, the CDR3 is TGCGCCAGCAGCTTGACGCTAGCCAAAAACATTCAGTACTTC.

A few counts support this clonotype. This sequence joins TRBV4-1 and TRBJ1-1; 10 bases line up with TRBD1. Germline V lookup: CDR1 MGHRA, CDR2 YSYEKL. Trimming took 4 bases from V and 7 from J; bases not matched to a gene: 9. CDR3 length: 15 amino acids. The CDR3 region has the DNA TGCGCCAGCAGCCCGACGACAGGGGGCATCGGTGAAGCTTTCTTT. This encodes CASSPTTGGIGEAFF.

The V and J genes are TRBV20-1 and TRBJ2-1; 7 nucleotides line up with TRBD2. V was pared by 3 bases and J by 5 bases, with 10 bases of the junction left unmatched. The CDR3 runs to 15 residues. The V gene's germline CDR1 is DFQATT and CDR2 SNEGSKA (reference sequence). Written as DNA, the CDR3 is TGCAGTGCTAGTGCTAGAGGGAGGGCCCACAATGAGCAGTTCTTC. Protein sequence: CSASARGRAHNEQFF.